Reported below is one TCR beta chain. Its antigen is currently unknown. Both 60 Vbeta primers and 13 Jbeta primers went into the PCR. Per the study methods: Approximately 12 million of the about 80 million unique TCR beta chains counted in a later analysis were shared. Here immunoSEQ multiplex PCR was the method, and the copy in TCRdb shows in-frame clones only, minus some. V, J and clone size derive from that table, while D and trimming were established from the DNA sequence. The sample yields about 170,000 clones, approximately 70% seen once. These data belong to a study of cytomegalovirus exposure and HLA in healthy donors. Regarding the study as a whole: Cytomegalovirus-associated status was assigned to approximately 160 TCR beta chains. A missense DCLRE1C variant was associated with V- and J-gene trimming of TCR beta chains in a later analysis, and an independent cohort replicated the association. A later examination showed that TCR association rates differed by HLA locus, with DRB1 most and HLA-C fewest.

Germline CDR1 is SGDLS and CDR2 is YYNGEE. The CDR3 is 15 residues long. V was pared by 4 bases and J by 4 bases, with 14 bases between. Sequencing was performed on PBMCs. This chain uses TRBV9 with TRBJ2-2, with a weak D call TRBD1 (6 bases). This clonotype was sampled from a woman between 18 and 30 years old in good health and CMV-seropositive. As DNA, the CDR3 is TGTGCCAGCAGCTTAAGGGGGTCGGGCACCGGGGAGCTGTTTTTT. The encoded protein is CASSLRGSGTGELFF.